The next 21 T cell receptor beta chains were all read from a single sample in a study of T-cell reconstitution after alpha-beta-depleted transplantation in children. Unique molecular identifiers were used to barcode this TCRbeta library. TCRdb used MiXCR to reprocess the PCR reads, holding one entry per CDR3 protein. Of hundreds of thousands of distinct CDR3 sequences listed, around 13% are singletons. This material consisted of PBMCs, mostly from graft donor cells, taken 360 days after TCRalphabeta/CD19-depleted stem cell transplant. These receptors were taken from a male patient younger than 18 who had a stem cell transplant for acute myeloid leukemia, so the T cells may come from the graft donor.

The rearrangement uses TRBV4-3 and TRBJ2-1; D is undetermined. The CDR3 runs 13 residues. From germline, CDR1 is LGHNA and CDR2 YSLEER. The V gene lost 4 bases and the J gene lost 6 bases, with 10 bases spanning the gap. CDR3 region: CASSRGRINEQFF. DNA for the CDR3: TGCGCCAGCAGCCGCGGACGGATCAATGAGCAGTTCTTC.

The V gene is TRBV23-1, the J gene TRBJ2-7; a possible D gene is TRBD2 (7 bases). TRBV23-1 is known as an ORF, though its function is uncertain. Trimming left V 1 base short and J 6 bases short, with 19 bases between. The CDR3 is 16 amino acids. The CDR3 nucleotides are TGCGCCAGCAGTCAATGGGGTGGGGGGGCTCGTCTCGAGCAGTACTTC. This gives the protein CASSQWGGGARLEQYF.

This clonotype was seen a few times. The V and J genes are TRBV3-1 and TRBJ2-5; 14 nucleotides align to TRBD2. This CDR3 comprises 17 residues. CDR1 and CDR2 from the germline V gene are LGHDT and YNNKEL (reference sequence). V shed 2 bases and J 2 bases; nucleotides not matched to a gene: 4. The CDR3 region is CASSQLGLAGGQETQYF. Here the CDR3 DNA reads TGTGCCAGCAGCCAACTAGGACTAGCGGGAGGACAAGAGACCCAGTACTTC.

The chain couples TRBV7-2 to TRBJ2-1; a possible D gene is TRBD2 (6 bases). This CDR3 has 14 residues. V was trimmed by 1 base and J by 8 bases, leaving 12 bases between them. Germline CDR1 reads SGHTA; CDR2 reads FQGNSA. The CDR3 sequence: CASSLVSSVYEQFF. CDR3 coding DNA: TGTGCCAGCAGCTTAGTATCTAGCGTGTATGAGCAGTTCTTC.

The chain uses TRBV7-9 and TRBJ2-4, with D possibly TRBD1 on 6 matching bases. CDR1 is SEHNR, CDR2 FQNEAQ, per germline (reference sequence). The CDR3 loop spans 17 amino acids. V was pared by 5 bases and J by 1 base, with 18 bases between. CDR3 in amino acids: CASSILPGVAAKNIQYF. CDR3 sequence (DNA): TGTGCCAGCAGCATACTCCCAGGGGTGGCGGCCAAAAACATTCAGTACTTC.

The table lists this clonotype with a few counts. V is TRBV19 and J is TRBJ2-1; 8 bases match TRBD2. CDR1 is LNHDA and CDR2 is SQIVND in the germline V gene (reference sequence). CDR3 size: 14 residues. The ends lost 3 bases at V and 4 bases at J; junction bases unmatched: 2. CDR3 region: CASSILAGYNEQFF. The CDR3 coding sequence is TGTGCCAGTAGTATCCTAGCGGGTTACAATGAGCAGTTCTTC.

This clonotype was seen at least ten times. The chain employs TRBV25-1 and TRBJ2-2; 8 bases line up with TRBD2. V shed 5 bases and J 6 bases; nucleotides not matched to a gene: 8. Germline V CDR1 and CDR2: MGHDK, SYGVNS. This CDR3 region has 15 residues. The CDR3 loop reads CASSKVAGLSGELFF. The CDR3 nucleotides are TGTGCCAGCAGTAAGGTAGCGGGACTTTCCGGGGAGCTGTTTTTT.

This clonotype was counted many times. V gene TRBV20-1 combines with J gene TRBJ2-5, with D tentatively TRBD1 or TRBD2 (6 bases each). CDR1 is DFQATT and CDR2 is SNEGSKA in the germline V gene (reference sequence). Trimming left V 5 bases short and J 4 bases short, with 11 bases between. The CDR3 is 12 residues long. The CDR3 DNA reads as TGCAGTGCTGAGGGGGGCACAGAGACCCAGTACTTC. Translating it yields CSAEGGTETQYF.

This clonotype was observed a few times. This chain's CDR3 is CASLRVFGNQPQHF. The CDR3 coding sequence is TGTGCCAGCCTCCGGGTCTTTGGCAATCAGCCCCAGCATTTT. This chain links TRBV28 with TRBJ1-5; no firm D call. Deletions cut 8 bases from V and 2 bases from J, with 13 bases between. CDR1 and CDR2 (germline): MDHEN, SYDVKM. The CDR3 is 14 amino acids.

There are many counts of this clonotype. The chain uses TRBV15 and TRBJ2-7; 7 positions agree with TRBD2. This CDR3 is built from 16 residues. After removal of 3 bases from V and 4 bases from J, the junction contained 12 bases not matched to a gene. Germline CDR1 LNHNV, CDR2 YYDKDF (reference sequence). The CDR3 loop reads CATSSEIGGIPYEQYF. The CDR3 DNA reads TGTGCCACCAGCAGCGAAATCGGGGGGATCCCTTACGAGCAGTACTTC.

This chain connects TRBV5-1 to TRBJ1-1, with D perhaps matching TRBD1 (6 bases). Deletions cut 4 bases from V and 3 bases from J, with 16 bases between. Germline-derived CDR1 and CDR2 are SGHRS and YFSETQ. The CDR3 spans 15 residues. DNA of the CDR3: TGCGCCAGCAGCCGGTTAAACAGGGATTACACTGAAGCTTTCTTT. It is translated as CASSRLNRDYTEAFF.

This clonotype has ten or more counts. The J gene is TRBJ1-1, the V gene TRBV20-1; D not certain. V was pared by 5 bases and J by 0 bases, with 13 bases between. There are 14 residues in the CDR3. The V gene's germline CDR1 is DFQATT and CDR2 SNEGSKA (reference sequence). The CDR3, as DNA: TGCAGTGCTGGATTGCTGGTCGTGAACACTGAAGCTTTCTTT. This encodes CSAGLLVVNTEAFF.

The J gene is TRBJ2-5, the V gene TRBV7-3; 7 bases fit TRBD1. J gave up 5 bases and V 4 bases, and 4 bases lay outside the gene matches. CDR3 size: 13 residues. Germline V gives CDR1 SGHTA, CDR2 FQGTGA. CDR3 sequence: CASSWLQGETQYF. The CDR3 DNA reads as TGTGCCAGCAGCTGGTTACAGGGGGAGACCCAGTACTTC.

The DNA of the CDR3 is TGCGCCAGCAGCTTCCCACAGGGCGGGAGCACAGATACGCAGTATTTT. Protein product: CASSFPQGGSTDTQYF. The chain couples TRBV4-1 to TRBJ2-3, with a weak D call TRBD1 (6 bases). Germline lookup yields CDR1 MGHRA and CDR2 YSYEKL. There are 16 residues in the CDR3. V dropped 5 bases and J dropped 0 bases, with 15 bases sitting between them.

The rearrangement links TRBV29-1 to TRBJ2-7, with D hard to call. Trimming left V 4 bases short and J 3 bases short, with 19 bases between. In germline, CDR1 is SQVTM, CDR2 ANQGSEA. The CDR3 has 15 residues. In DNA form, the CDR3 reads TGCAGCGTTGGGTTTAGCAGGCTGACGATCTACGAGCAGTACTTC. This encodes CSVGFSRLTIYEQYF.

The chain has TRBV5-1 and TRBJ1-6, with D unclear. V shed 1 base and J shed 5 bases, with 7 bases lying between them. CDR1 is SGHRS, CDR2 YFSETQ, per germline. This CDR3 has 14 residues. CDR3: CASSLRQDNSPLHF. The CDR3 nucleotides are TGCGCCAGCAGCTTGAGGCAGGATAATTCACCCCTCCACTTT.

The CDR3 bases are TGTGCCAGCAGCAAACTTCGACAGGGGAGCTCCTACGAGCAGTACTTC. As protein: CASSKLRQGSSYEQYF. The J gene is TRBJ2-7, the V gene TRBV21-1; no check of the table's D call, TRBD1, against the DNA was made. TRBV21-1 is a known pseudogene. The CDR3 is made up of 16 amino acids.

This clonotype was observed a few times. The rearrangement links TRBV20-1 to TRBJ1-6; 10 positions agree with TRBD1. The CDR3 is 13 residues long. Germline values: CDR1 DFQATT, CDR2 SNEGSKA (reference sequence). The J segment lost 8 bases and the V segment lost 5 bases, leaving 3 bases of the junction unmatched. CDR3 coding DNA: TGCAGTGCTGGAGGACAGGGGGATTCACCCCTCCACTTT. Its translation is CSAGGQGDSPLHF.

The V call is TRBV11-2, the J call TRBJ2-2; 8 nucleotides agree with TRBD1. V trimming: 0 bases; J trimming: 4 bases; junction bases outside the gene matches: 16. CDR3 length: 20 residues. Germline CDR1 and CDR2: SGHAT and FQNNGV. The CDR3 sequence is CASSLDWGVVTGVGTGELFF. The CDR3 region has the DNA TGTGCCAGCAGCTTAGATTGGGGGGTTGTGACAGGGGTAGGCACCGGGGAGCTGTTTTTT.

This clonotype has just a few counts. The V call is TRBV4-3, the J call TRBJ2-3; D remains unclear. The CDR3 loop spans 15 amino acids. CDR1 LGHNA and CDR2 YSLEER come from the germline V gene. Trimming took 4 bases from V and 5 from J, leaving 16 bases between them. CDR3 loop: CASSPRTHGQDTQYF. CDR3 in DNA: TGCGCCAGCAGCCCCCGGACCCATGGGCAAGATACGCAGTATTTT.

In its sample, this clonotype was seen a few times. The rearrangement uses TRBV20-1 and TRBJ2-3; 8 nucleotides align to TRBD2. Germline CDR1 DFQATT, CDR2 SNEGSKA (reference sequence). This CDR3 has 14 residues. V gave up 6 bases and J gave up 2 bases; unmatched junction bases: 7. The DNA of the CDR3 is TGCAGTGCCATAGGACTAGCATACACAGATACGCAGTATTTT. This sequence encodes CSAIGLAYTDTQYF.